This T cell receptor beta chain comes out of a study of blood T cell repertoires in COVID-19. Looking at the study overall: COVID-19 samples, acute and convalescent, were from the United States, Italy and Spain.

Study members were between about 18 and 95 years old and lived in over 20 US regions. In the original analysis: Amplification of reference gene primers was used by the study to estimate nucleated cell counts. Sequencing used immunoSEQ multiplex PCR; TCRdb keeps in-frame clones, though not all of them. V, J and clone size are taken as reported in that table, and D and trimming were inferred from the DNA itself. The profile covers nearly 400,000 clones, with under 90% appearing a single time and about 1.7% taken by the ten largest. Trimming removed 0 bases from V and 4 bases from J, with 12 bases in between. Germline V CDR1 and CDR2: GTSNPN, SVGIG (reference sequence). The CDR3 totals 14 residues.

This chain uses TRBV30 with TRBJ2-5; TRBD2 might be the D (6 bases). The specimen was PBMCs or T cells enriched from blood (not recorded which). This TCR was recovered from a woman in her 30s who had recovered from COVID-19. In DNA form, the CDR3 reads TGTGCCTGGAGTGTACTGAGCGGGCGAGAGACCCAGTACTTC. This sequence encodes CAWSVLSGRETQYF. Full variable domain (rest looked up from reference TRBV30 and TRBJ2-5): SQTIHQWPATLVQPVGSPLSLECTVEGTSNPNLYWYRQAAGRGLQLLFYSVGIGQISSEVPQNLSASRPQDRQFILSSKKLLLSDSGFYLCAWSVLSGRETQYFGPGTRLLVL.